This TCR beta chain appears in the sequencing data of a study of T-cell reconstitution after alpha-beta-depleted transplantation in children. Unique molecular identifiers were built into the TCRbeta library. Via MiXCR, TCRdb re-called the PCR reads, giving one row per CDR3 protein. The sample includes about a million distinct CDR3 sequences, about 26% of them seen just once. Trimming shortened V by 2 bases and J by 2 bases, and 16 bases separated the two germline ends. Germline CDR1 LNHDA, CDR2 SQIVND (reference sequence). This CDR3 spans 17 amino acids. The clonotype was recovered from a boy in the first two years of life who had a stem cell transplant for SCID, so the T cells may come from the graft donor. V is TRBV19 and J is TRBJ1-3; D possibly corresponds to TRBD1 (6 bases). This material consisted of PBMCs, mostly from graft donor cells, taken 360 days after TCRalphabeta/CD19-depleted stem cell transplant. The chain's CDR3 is CASSIRKTGSAGNTIYF. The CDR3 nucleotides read TGTGCCAGTAGTATACGGAAAACAGGGAGCGCTGGAAACACCATATATTTT.